This T cell receptor (beta chain) was recorded in a study of vaccination effects on CD4 cells after COVID-19. Viral peptide pool expansion of antigen-specific CD4+ T cells preceded sequencing in the ViraFEST assay. Culture proceeded for 9 to 11 days, and CD4+ T cells were then isolated. Vaccine recipients lacked prior SARS-CoV-2 infection and had negative nucleocapsid antibodies. Concerning this clone: Its antigen is undetermined.

Assay used: immunoSEQ multiplex PCR; TCRdb lists only in-frame clones, some missing. The sample contains 68,000 or so clones, roughly 80% of which appear only once. The CDR3 is 16 residues long. Germline V gene data show CDR1 as SGHAT and CDR2 as FQDESV (reference sequence). The germline V and J ends were trimmed by 5 bases and 3 bases, with 18 bases remaining between them. The chain combines TRBV11-1 with TRBJ2-3; D is possibly TRBD1 (5 bases). The input for sequencing was CD4+ T cells from PBMCs cultured with SARS-CoV-2 spike peptides, taken before COVID-19 vaccination. The receptor was derived from a human donor who received a COVID-19 vaccine. CDR3 coding DNA: TGTGCCAGCAGCGCACCCCAGGGAAAGTGGACAGATACGCAGTATTTT. Amino acid sequence: CASSAPQGKWTDTQYF.